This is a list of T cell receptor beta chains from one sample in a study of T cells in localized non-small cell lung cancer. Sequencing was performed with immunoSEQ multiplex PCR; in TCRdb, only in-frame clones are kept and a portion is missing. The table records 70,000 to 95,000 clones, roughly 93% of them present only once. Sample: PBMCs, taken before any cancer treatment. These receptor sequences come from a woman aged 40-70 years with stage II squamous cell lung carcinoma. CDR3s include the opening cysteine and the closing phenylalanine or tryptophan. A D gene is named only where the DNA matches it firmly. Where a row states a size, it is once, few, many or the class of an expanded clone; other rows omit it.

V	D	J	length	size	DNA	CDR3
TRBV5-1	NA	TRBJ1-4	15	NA	TGCGCCAGCAGGGGGCTCATCGGAGGTAATGAAAAACTGTTTTTT	CASRGLIGGNEKLFF
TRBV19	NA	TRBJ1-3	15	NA	TGTGCCAGTAGTTCGCGACAGCGCTCTGGAAACACCATATATTTT	CASSSRQRSGNTIYF
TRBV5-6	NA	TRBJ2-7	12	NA	TGTGCCAGCAGCTTTAGTAGCTACGAGCAGTACTTC	CASSFSSYEQYF
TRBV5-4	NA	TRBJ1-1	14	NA	TGTGCCAGCAGCTTGCTGGGCGAGTACTCCGAAGCTTTCTTT	CASSLLGEYSEAFF
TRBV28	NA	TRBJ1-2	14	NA	TGTGCCAGCAGTTTAGGGGCAGCCAACTATGGCTACACCTTC	CASSLGAANYGYTF
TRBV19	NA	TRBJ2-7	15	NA	TGTGCCAGTAGTATTCAAGGGACGCTACCCTACGAGCAGTACTTC	CASSIQGTLPYEQYF
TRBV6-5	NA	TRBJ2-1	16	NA	TGTGCCAGCAGTTACTACCGGGCTCAGAGCCGTTATGAGCAGTTCTTC	CASSYYRAQSRYEQFF
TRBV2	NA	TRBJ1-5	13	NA	TGTGCCAGCAGTGCAGGGTACAGCCAGCCCCAGCATTTT	CASSAGYSQPQHF
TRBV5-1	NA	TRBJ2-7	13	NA	TGCGCCAGCAGCCCGGGGGCTGCCTACGAGCAGTACTTC	CASSPGAAYEQYF
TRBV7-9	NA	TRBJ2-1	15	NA	TGTGCCAGCAGCTTAACCTTCAACTCCTACAATGAGCAGTTCTTC	CASSLTFNSYNEQFF
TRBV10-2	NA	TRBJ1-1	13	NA	TGCGCCAGCAGTTCGACTACTTACACTGAAGCTTTCTTT	CASSSTTYTEAFF
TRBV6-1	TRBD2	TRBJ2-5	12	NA	TGTGCCAGCAACAGGCGGGAGGAGACCCAGTACTTC	CASNRREETQYF
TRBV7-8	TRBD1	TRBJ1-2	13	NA	TGTGCCAGCAGCCCGGACAGGGTATATGGCTACACCTTC	CASSPDRVYGYTF
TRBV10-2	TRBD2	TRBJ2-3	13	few	TGCGCCAGCACTAGCGGGAGCACAGATACGCAGTATTTT	CASTSGSTDTQYF
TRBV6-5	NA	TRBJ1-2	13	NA	TGTGCCAGCAGTTACAATCAAAACTATGGCTACACCTTC	CASSYNQNYGYTF
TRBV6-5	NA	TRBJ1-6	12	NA	TGTGCCAGCAGTTACCCTAATTCACCCCTCCACTTT	CASSYPNSPLHF
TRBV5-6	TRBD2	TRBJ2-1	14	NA	TGTGCCAGCAGCTGGGGACTAGCTCCACGGGAGCAGTTCTTC	CASSWGLAPREQFF
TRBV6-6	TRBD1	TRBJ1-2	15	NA	TGTGCCAGCAGCCGCCAGGGGGGACCAAACTATGGCTACACCTTC	CASSRQGGPNYGYTF
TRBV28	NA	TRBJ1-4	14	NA	TGTGCCAGCAGTCCCGAGGGGAGGAATGAAAAACTGTTTTTT	CASSPEGRNEKLFF
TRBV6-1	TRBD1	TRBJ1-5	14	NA	TGTGCCAGCAGAGCAGGGGGCCTTGCTCAGCCCCAGCATTTT	CASRAGGLAQPQHF
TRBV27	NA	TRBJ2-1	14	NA	TGTGCCAGCAGTTCCCTCGGGATTCTCAATGAGCAGTTCTTC	CASSSLGILNEQFF
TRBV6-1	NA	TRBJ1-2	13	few	TGTGCCAGCAGTGGGGCATCGGGCTATGGCTACACCTTC	CASSGASGYGYTF
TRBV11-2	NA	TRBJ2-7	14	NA	TGTGCCAGCAGCTTAGATATCAGTGTACGAGAGCAGTACTTC	CASSLDISVREQYF
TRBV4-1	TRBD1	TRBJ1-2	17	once	TGCGCCAGCAGCCAGATAGGGACAGGGATATCTTTCTATGGCTACACCTTC	CASSQIGTGISFYGYTF
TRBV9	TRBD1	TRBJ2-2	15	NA	TGTGCCAGCAGCAGGGGACAGGGTCCGTCCGGGGAGCTGTTTTTT	CASSRGQGPSGELFF
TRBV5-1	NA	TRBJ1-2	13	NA	TGCGCCAGCAGCAAAGACAGTAACTATGGCTACACCTTC	CASSKDSNYGYTF